The next 20 T cell receptor beta chains were all read from a single sample in a study of cytomegalovirus exposure and HLA in healthy donors. PCR primers comprised 60 Vbeta and 13 Jbeta primers. Repertoires were generated with immunoSEQ multiplex PCR, while TCRdb's copy carries only in-frame clones and drops some. The data hold 100,000 to 150,000 clones, with over 80% observed a single time. Material: PBMCs. The receptor set was obtained from a man aged 50-59 years in good health and CMV-seronegative.

The chain employs TRBV9 and TRBJ1-4; a possible D gene is TRBD1 (5 bases). V lost 4 bases, J lost 4 bases, and 11 bases lay in between. CDR3 size: 14 residues. Per germline, CDR1 SGDLS and CDR2 YYNGEE. The CDR3 region has the DNA TGTGCCAGCAGCCAGACAGTCCTTAATGAAAAACTGTTTTTT. The encoded protein is CASSQTVLNEKLFF.

This clone was recorded once. The junction departs from germline at one end; a sequencing error may be responsible. The CDR3 DNA is TGTGCCAGCAGCCAAGACTCGGGGACAGTATTC. This encodes CASSQDSGTVF. The chain has TRBV4-2 and TRBJ1-2, with 7 bases aligning to TRBD1. The CDR3 runs 11 residues. Germline V gene lookup returns CDR1 LGHNA and CDR2 YNFKEQ.

The V and J genes are TRBV28 and TRBJ1-1, with 8 bases matching TRBD1. The CDR3 runs to 13 residues. Unmatched junction bases numbered 3, after V lost 4 bases and J lost 5 bases. In germline, CDR1 is MDHEN, CDR2 SYDVKM. In DNA, the CDR3 is TGTGCCAGCAGTTACAGGGGGAGGACTGAAGCTTTCTTT. Its translation is CASSYRGRTEAFF.

This clone was picked up a small number of times. This rearrangement joins TRBV4-1 to TRBJ1-1, with D unresolved. The CDR3 has 16 amino acids. The germline V gene has CDR1 MGHRA and CDR2 YSYEKL. V lost 0 bases and J lost 1, with 12 bases in between. CDR3 DNA: TGCGCCAGCAGCCAAGAAGTTCCGACACCGAACACTGAAGCTTTCTTT. Its protein is CASSQEVPTPNTEAFF.

The chain joins TRBV18 to TRBJ1-6, with 9 bases aligning to TRBD1. The CDR3 spans 14 residues. CDR1 is KGHSH, CDR2 LQKENI, per germline. The J segment lost 8 bases and the V segment lost 3 bases, leaving 2 bases of the junction unmatched. The CDR3 region has the DNA TGTGCCAGCTCACCGGGACAGGGTGATTCACCCCTCCACTTT. This encodes CASSPGQGDSPLHF.

This chain joins TRBV6-1 and TRBJ2-5; 7 positions match TRBD2. Germline CDR1 MNHNS, CDR2 SASEGT. J gave up 4 bases and V 5 bases, and 4 bases lay outside the gene matches. The CDR3 is 13 amino acids. The CDR3 loop is CASSRGRGETQYF. CDR3 in DNA: TGTGCCAGCAGTCGGGGGAGGGGAGAGACCCAGTACTTC.

V is TRBV5-1 and J is TRBJ2-1; D might be TRBD1 (6 bases). Germline CDR1 is SGHRS and CDR2 is YFSETQ. This CDR3 contains 14 residues. V was pared by 0 bases and J by 4 bases, with 8 bases between. The CDR3 loop is CASSLGDTYNEQFF. The CDR3 DNA reads TGCGCCAGCAGCTTGGGGGACACTTACAATGAGCAGTTCTTC. The full variable domain, in which reference TRBV5-1 and TRBJ2-1 provide the parts outside the CDR3, is KAGVTQTPRYLIKTRGQQVTLSCSPISGHRSVSWYQQTPGQGLQFLFEYFSETQRNKGNFPGRFSGRQFSNSRSEMNVSTLELGDSALYLCASSLGDTYNEQFFGPGTRLTVL.

The V and J genes are TRBV28 and TRBJ2-7; TRBD2 matches at 8 bases. The germline CDR1 and CDR2 sequences are MDHEN and SYDVKM. The junction had 7 bases not matched to a gene; V was cut back by 2 bases and J by 7 bases. This CDR3 has 14 residues. The CDR3: CASSLPAGAREQYF. DNA for the CDR3: TGTGCCAGCAGTTTACCAGCGGGAGCTCGAGAGCAGTACTTC.

The chain is built from TRBV9 and TRBJ2-3; no clear D gene. The germline V gene encodes CDR1 SGDLS and CDR2 YYNGEE. The V end lost 4 bases, the J end lost 3 bases, and 12 bases lay between the germline ends. The CDR3 contains 14 residues. The CDR3 sequence is CASSTSTRTDTQYF. CDR3 in DNA: TGTGCCAGCAGCACCTCGACTCGGACAGATACGCAGTATTTT.

The chain links TRBV7-2 to TRBJ2-5; 10 bases fit TRBD1. The CDR3 runs to 14 residues. The J segment lost 2 bases and the V segment lost 5 bases, leaving 2 bases of the junction unmatched. Germline values: CDR1 SGHTA, CDR2 FQGNSA. CDR3 region: CASSPGQGQETQYF. DNA of the CDR3: TGTGCCAGCAGCCCGGGACAGGGGCAAGAGACCCAGTACTTC.

The gene calls are TRBV28 and TRBJ2-7; TRBD1 is a possible D gene (6 bases). Trimming removed 7 bases from V and 2 bases from J, with 12 bases in between. There are 13 residues in the CDR3. Germline CDR1 and CDR2: MDHEN and SYDVKM. The CDR3 region is CASIEAGAYEQYF. The CDR3 nucleotides are TGTGCCAGCATTGAGGCAGGGGCCTACGAGCAGTACTTC.

This rearrangement joins TRBV19 to TRBJ1-1; no reliable D call. The CDR3 covers 15 residues. From germline, CDR1 is LNHDA and CDR2 SQIVND (reference sequence). V was clipped by 4 bases and J by 1 base, with 13 bases between them. The CDR3 DNA reads TGTGCCAGTAGTACACCCCGACCTAGGAACACTGAAGCTTTCTTT. Protein: CASSTPRPRNTEAFF.

This clone was observed a few times. This chain connects TRBV6-1 to TRBJ1-2; TRBD1 matches 9 bases. This CDR3 comprises 15 residues. V was pared by 2 bases and J by 4 bases, with 5 bases of the junction left unmatched. Germline V gene data show CDR1 as MNHNS and CDR2 as SASEGT. The CDR3 DNA reads TGTGCCAGCAGTGAATCGGGACAGGGAGGCTATGGCTACACCTTC. Translation: CASSESGQGGYGYTF.

The V gene is TRBV7-9, the J gene TRBJ2-5; possible D gene TRBD1, 5 bases. V was shortened by 3 bases and J by 5 bases, with 10 bases between the two germline ends. Looked up from germline, CDR1 is SEHNR and CDR2 is FQNEAQ (reference sequence). CDR3 length: 13 residues. The CDR3 sequence: CASSFREGETQYF. The CDR3 coding sequence is TGTGCCAGCAGCTTCAGGGAAGGGGAGACCCAGTACTTC.

This clone was detected once. The genes are TRBV15 and TRBJ2-5; D is uncertain. The V gene lost 1 base and the J gene lost 2 bases, with 8 bases spanning the gap. The germline V gene encodes CDR1 LNHNV and CDR2 YYDKDF (reference sequence). The CDR3 spans 14 residues. The CDR3 nucleotides are TGTGCCACCAGCAGAGCAACTTTTCAAGAGACCCAGTACTTC. It encodes CATSRATFQETQYF.

The chain combines TRBV5-4 with TRBJ2-3, with 8 positions matching TRBD2. The germline gives CDR1 SGHNT, CDR2 YYREEE (reference sequence). This CDR3 has 15 residues. With V trimmed by 4 bases and J by 5 bases, 9 bases remained unmatched. The CDR3 is CASSLSGSGGDTQYF. The CDR3 region has the DNA TGTGCCAGCAGCCTCAGCGGGAGTGGTGGAGATACGCAGTATTTT.

The rearrangement links TRBV4-3 to TRBJ2-7, with 8 bases fitting TRBD1. Germline V gene sequence: CDR1 LGHNA, CDR2 YSLEER. V dropped 1 base and J dropped 9; count of bases not matched to a gene: 8. The CDR3 contains 14 residues. The CDR3 sequence is CASSQGTGRGRQYF. For the CDR3, the DNA is TGCGCCAGCAGCCAAGGGACAGGGAGAGGAAGGCAGTACTTC.

This chain uses TRBV5-1 with TRBJ2-1; D not certain. The V and J ends lost 1 base and 9 bases respectively, with 8 bases between them. CDR3 length: 12 residues. The germline V gene has CDR1 SGHRS and CDR2 YFSETQ. The CDR3 sequence: CASSLSMSEQFF. The CDR3 DNA is TGCGCCAGCAGCTTGAGTATGAGTGAGCAGTTCTTC.

A few counts support this clone. The V and J genes are TRBV5-4 and TRBJ2-3; a weak D match, TRBD1 (5 bases). From germline, CDR1 is SGHNT and CDR2 YYREEE (reference sequence). The CDR3 loop spans 14 amino acids. V lost 2 bases and J 2 bases, leaving 9 bases between the germline ends. For the CDR3, the DNA is TGTGCCAGCAGCTTTAGACAGCCCACAGATACGCAGTATTTT. This gives the protein CASSFRQPTDTQYF. Drawing the rest from reference TRBV5-4 and TRBJ2-3, the complete variable domain is ETGVTQSPTHLIKTRGQQVTLRCSSQSGHNTVSWYQQALGQGPQFIFQYYREEENGRGNFPPRFSGLQFPNYSSELNVNALELDDSALYLCASSFRQPTDTQYFGPGTRLTVL.

The sample holds a few counts of this clone. The genes are TRBV2 and TRBJ1-5; D is possibly TRBD1 (5 bases). There are 14 residues in the CDR3. The germline V gene has CDR1 SNHLY and CDR2 FYNNEI. V shed 7 bases and J shed 5 bases, with 15 bases lying between them. CDR3 sequence reads: CASTRLGRDQPQHF. The CDR3 DNA sequence: TGTGCCAGCACCCGCCTGGGCAGGGATCAGCCCCAGCATTTT. Drawing the rest from reference TRBV2 and TRBJ1-5, the complete variable domain is EPEVTQTPSHQVTQMGQEVILRCVPISNHLYFYWYRQILGQKVEFLVSFYNNEISEKSEIFDDQFSVERPDGSNFTLKIRSTKLEDSAMYFCASTRLGRDQPQHFGDGTRLSIL.